Below, 24 T cell receptor beta chains from the same sample are listed, as sequenced in a study of cytomegalovirus exposure and HLA in healthy donors. It was with 60 Vbeta and 13 Jbeta primers that the PCR ran. Sequencing used immunoSEQ multiplex PCR; TCRdb keeps in-frame clones, though not all of them. The sample contains about 120,000 clones, less than 10% of which appear only once. Sample: PBMCs. Receptors were obtained from a woman in her 40s in good health and CMV-seropositive.

This clone was counted only a few times. This chain uses TRBV7-6 with TRBJ2-2; D possibly corresponds to TRBD1 (6 bases). CDR3 size: 15 residues. Germline assignment: CDR1 SGHVS and CDR2 FNYEAQ. Trimming pared 4 bases from V and 4 bases from J, leaving 13 bases between. CDR3 region: CASSYRVSGTGELFF. CDR3 in DNA: TGTGCCAGCAGCTACAGGGTCTCGGGCACCGGGGAGCTGTTTTTT.

A few counts support this clone. V is TRBV5-4 and J is TRBJ2-3, with 11 bases identical to TRBD2. CDR1 and CDR2 from the germline V gene are SGHNT and YYREEE (reference sequence). V dropped 3 bases and J dropped 3; count of bases not matched to a gene: 6. The CDR3 totals 16 residues. CDR3 sequence reads: CASSYLAGGRTDTQYF. The CDR3 bases are TGTGCCAGCAGCTACCTAGCGGGGGGCCGAACAGATACGCAGTATTTT.

In this sample, this clone turned up a few times. CDR3 nucleotide sequence: TGCGCCAGCAGTCACCTCAGGGTCACTAACTATGGCTACACCTTC. As protein: CASSHLRVTNYGYTF. The chain carries TRBV23-1 and TRBJ1-2; TRBD1 might be the D (5 bases). TRBV23-1 carries the ORF label, with uncertain function. Trimming removed 3 bases at V and 0 bases at J, with 11 bases between. This CDR3 region has 15 residues.

The chain combines TRBV10-3 with TRBJ2-1; 8 nucleotides line up with TRBD1. The CDR3 loop spans 15 amino acids. Looked up from germline, CDR1 is ENHRY and CDR2 is SYGVKD. The V segment lost 11 bases and the J segment 7 bases; nucleotides outside the gene matches: 16. The CDR3 bases are TGTGCCGTCGCACGAGATCCAGGGGGCAGGAATGAGCAGTTCTTC. This encodes CAVARDPGGRNEQFF.

The rearrangement links TRBV4-1 to TRBJ2-3, with 9 bases matching TRBD1. CDR1 MGHRA and CDR2 YSYEKL come from the germline V gene. The CDR3 length is 17 residues. The ends lost 1 base at V and 5 bases at J; junction bases unmatched: 10. The CDR3 DNA reads TGCGCCAGCAGCCAAGCCATCGGGACAGGGCTGGGAGATACGCAGTATTTT. Translated, it gives CASSQAIGTGLGDTQYF.

Only a few counts were recorded for this clone. CDR3 loop: CASWGQGEETQYF. CDR3 nucleotides: TGTGCCAGTTGGGGGCAGGGCGAAGAGACCCAGTACTTC. V gene TRBV19 combines with J gene TRBJ2-5; possibly TRBD1 for D (6 bases). The germline V gene has CDR1 LNHDA and CDR2 SQIVND (reference sequence). The length of the CDR3 is 13 residues. Trimming took off 8 bases at V and 3 bases at J, with 13 bases between the two ends.

This clone was picked up a small number of times. The chain joins TRBV5-1 to TRBJ2-7, with 10 bases identical to TRBD1. Germline V gene lookup returns CDR1 SGHRS and CDR2 YFSETQ. Trimming cost V 3 bases and J 3 bases; bases outside gene matches: 3. The CDR3 is 14 residues long. The CDR3 protein is CASSWGQGNYEQYF. For the CDR3, the DNA is TGCGCCAGCAGCTGGGGACAGGGGAACTACGAGCAGTACTTC.

A few counts support this clone. This chain joins TRBV5-1 and TRBJ2-1, with D possibly TRBD2 on 7 matching bases. The CDR3 runs to 14 residues. With 4 bases removed from V and 8 bases from J, the gap between germline ends came to 16 bases. Germline V gene data show CDR1 as SGHRS and CDR2 as YFSETQ. CDR3 nucleotide sequence: TGCGCCAGCAGCGACGGGGGGCCGGGGTATGAGCAGTTCTTC. As protein: CASSDGGPGYEQFF.

This clone has a handful of counts. V is TRBV6-5 and J is TRBJ1-1; possibly TRBD1 for D (5 bases). This CDR3 is 14 amino acids long. Between the trimmed V and J ends, which lost 6 bases and 1 base, there was a span of 12 bases. Per the germline V gene, CDR1 is MNHEY and CDR2 is SVGAGI. CDR3 nucleotide sequence: TGTGCCAGCAGCAATTTGGGGCCGAACACTGAAGCTTTCTTT. Translated, it gives CASSNLGPNTEAFF.

In this sample, this clone turned up a few times. The same CDR3 is also encoded by other DNA sequences in this sample. V usage is TRBV2 and J usage is TRBJ2-7, with unresolved D. Trimming shortened V by 4 bases and J by 3 bases, and 4 bases separated the two germline ends. The germline V gene has CDR1 SNHLY and CDR2 FYNNEI. CDR3 length equals 11 residues. CDR3 nucleotides: TGTGCCAGCAGTGTGCGCTACGAGCAGTACTTC. Its protein is CASSVRYEQYF.

This clone was detected a few times. V and J are TRBV2 and TRBJ1-1; possibly TRBD1 for D (6 bases). Trimming shortened V by 4 bases and J by 5 bases, and 11 bases separated the two germline ends. Germline loops: CDR1 SNHLY, CDR2 FYNNEI. CDR3 size: 13 residues. The CDR3 nucleotides are TGTGCCAGCAGTGGGCAGGGGCAGACTGAAGCTTTCTTT. Residues: CASSGQGQTEAFF.

CDR3 protein: CASSPRQGDRDNSPLHF. CDR3 sequence (DNA): TGCGCCAGCAGCCCCAGACAGGGGGACAGGGATAATTCACCCCTCCACTTT. The chain carries TRBV5-1 and TRBJ1-6; 9 bases line up with TRBD1. V shed 4 bases, J shed 5 bases, and the junction held 10 bases outside the gene matches. The CDR3 loop spans 17 amino acids. The germline CDR1 and CDR2 sequences are SGHRS and YFSETQ.

This clone turned up a few times. This chain joins TRBV14 and TRBJ2-3; tentatively, D is TRBD2 (5 bases). The CDR3 loop spans 16 amino acids. Trimming took 4 bases from V and 2 from J, leaving 16 bases between them. In germline, CDR1 is SGHDN, CDR2 FVKESK. The CDR3 bases are TGTGCCAGCAGCCGAGAGGGCCTTCTGAACACAGATACGCAGTATTTT. Protein product: CASSREGLLNTDTQYF.

This clone has more than one count but fewer than ten. Different DNA sequences within this sample yield the same CDR3. V gene TRBV30 combines with J gene TRBJ1-1; no firm D call. Germline V gives CDR1 GTSNPN, CDR2 SVGIG (reference sequence). The CDR3 length is 13 residues. V was trimmed by 0 bases and J by 2 bases, leaving 7 bases between them. The CDR3 sequence: CAWSVRGNTEAFF. In DNA form, the CDR3 reads TGTGCCTGGAGTGTACGGGGTAACACTGAAGCTTTCTTT. Full variable domain (remainder filled in from reference TRBV30 and TRBJ1-1): SQTIHQWPATLVQPVGSPLSLECTVEGTSNPNLYWYRQAAGRGLQLLFYSVGIGQISSEVPQNLSASRPQDRQFILSSKKLLLSDSGFYLCAWSVRGNTEAFFGQGTRLTVV.

V and J are TRBV7-7 and TRBJ2-2; tentatively, D is TRBD1 (6 bases). V was trimmed by 5 bases and J by 5 bases, leaving 9 bases between them. The length of the CDR3 is 13 residues. Germline lookup yields CDR1 SSHAT and CDR2 FNYEAQ (reference sequence). CDR3 bases: TGTGCCAGCAGCCCTCAGGGGACCGGGGAGCTGTTTTTT. This sequence encodes CASSPQGTGELFF.

The table lists this clone with a few counts. J is TRBJ1-4 and V is TRBV18, with 7 nucleotides matching TRBD1. With V trimmed by 5 bases and J by 3 bases, 9 bases remained unmatched. This CDR3 has 16 amino acids. Looked up from germline, CDR1 is KGHSH and CDR2 is LQKENI. The DNA for the CDR3 is TGTGCCAGCTCAGATCTGCAGGGACAGTCTAATGAAAAACTGTTTTTT. Residues: CASSDLQGQSNEKLFF. The full variable domain, in which reference TRBV18 and TRBJ1-4 provide the parts outside the CDR3, is NAGVMQNPRHLVRRRGQEARLRCSPMKGHSHVYWYRQLPEEGLKFMVYLQKENIIDESGMPKERFSAEFPKEGPSILRIQQVVRGDSAAYFCASSDLQGQSNEKLFFGSGTQLSVL.

This clone was recorded a few times. The CDR3 coding sequence is TGTGCCAGCAGTGACAGATACAATGAGCAGTTCTTC. Its protein product is CASSDRYNEQFF. The V gene is TRBV27, the J gene TRBJ2-1; D possibly corresponds to TRBD1 (5 bases). CDR3 length: 12 residues. V gave up 5 bases and J gave up 4 bases, with 6 bases separating them. The germline gives CDR1 MNHEY, CDR2 SMNVEV (reference sequence).

This clone was counted between two and nine times. The V gene is TRBV9, the J gene TRBJ2-6, with D possibly being TRBD2 (6 bases). The CDR3 spans 10 residues. Germline CDR1 SGDLS, CDR2 YYNGEE. Trimming removed 7 bases at V and 10 bases at J, with 6 bases between. The CDR3 bases are TGTGCCAGCGGGGGGAACGTCCTGACTTTC. Protein: CASGGNVLTF.

The V and J genes are TRBV5-1 and TRBJ2-1; D perhaps matches TRBD2 (5 bases). CDR3 length: 14 residues. Deletions cut 6 bases from V and 0 bases from J, with 10 bases between. From germline, CDR1 is SGHRS and CDR2 YFSETQ. The CDR3 region has the DNA TGCGCCAGCAAAAGCGGAAGCTCCTACAATGAGCAGTTCTTC. Encoded protein: CASKSGSSYNEQFF.

V usage is TRBV6-5 and J usage is TRBJ2-7; D possibly corresponds to TRBD2 (5 bases). Trimming removed 0 bases at V and 4 bases at J, with 7 bases between. This CDR3 is built from 13 residues. Germline V gene lookup returns CDR1 MNHEY and CDR2 SVGAGI. CDR3 nucleotide sequence: TGTGCCAGCAGTTACTCGACTAAATACGAGCAGTACTTC. Encoded protein: CASSYSTKYEQYF.

The chain recombines TRBV9 with TRBJ2-1; 8 bases agree with TRBD1. The germline V gene encodes CDR1 SGDLS and CDR2 YYNGEE. The CDR3 runs to 14 residues. With V trimmed by 4 bases and J by 1 base, 1 base remained unmatched. The CDR3 reads CASSTGGSYNEQFF. The CDR3 DNA reads TGTGCCAGCAGCACAGGGGGGTCCTACAATGAGCAGTTCTTC.

V is TRBV14 and J is TRBJ2-1; weak D call: TRBD1 (5 bases). The CDR3 sequence is 17 residues long. CDR1 is SGHDN and CDR2 is FVKESK in the germline V gene. V was cut by 4 bases and J by 0 bases, with 16 bases left in between. The CDR3 coding sequence is TGTGCCAGCAGCCCTATGCGGCAGGGCGGCTCCTACAATGAGCAGTTCTTC. Residues: CASSPMRQGGSYNEQFF.

This clone has a handful of counts. The chain employs TRBV2 and TRBJ2-3, with 7 bases identical to TRBD2. V trimming: 11 bases; J trimming: 8 bases; junction bases outside the gene matches: 7. This CDR3 comprises 11 residues. Germline V gives CDR1 SNHLY, CDR2 FYNNEI. This CDR3 reads CAGRLATTQYF. In DNA, the CDR3 is TGTGCCGGGAGACTAGCAACTACGCAGTATTTT.

The chain is built from TRBV19 and TRBJ1-1; D gene uncertain. This CDR3 is built from 11 residues. The germline V gene has CDR1 LNHDA and CDR2 SQIVND (reference sequence). Trimming pared 10 bases from V and 7 bases from J, leaving 13 bases between. The CDR3, as DNA: TGTGCCACTGTGGGGAGACTTGAAGCTTTCTTT. It translates to CATVGRLEAFF.